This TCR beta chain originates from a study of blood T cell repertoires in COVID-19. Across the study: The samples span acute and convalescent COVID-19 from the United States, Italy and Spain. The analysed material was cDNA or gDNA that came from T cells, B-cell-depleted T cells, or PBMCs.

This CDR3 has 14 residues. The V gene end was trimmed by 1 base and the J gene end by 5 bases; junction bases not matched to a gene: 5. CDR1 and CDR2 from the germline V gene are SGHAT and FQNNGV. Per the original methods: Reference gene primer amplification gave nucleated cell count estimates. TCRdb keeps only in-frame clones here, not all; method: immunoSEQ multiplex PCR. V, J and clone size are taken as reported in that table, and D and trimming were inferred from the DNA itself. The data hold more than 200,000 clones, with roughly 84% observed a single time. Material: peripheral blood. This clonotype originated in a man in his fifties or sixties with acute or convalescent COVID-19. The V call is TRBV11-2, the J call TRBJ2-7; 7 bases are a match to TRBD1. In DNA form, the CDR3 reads TGTGCCAGCAGCTTAGGAACAGGGGCCGACGAGCAGTACTTC. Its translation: CASSLGTGADEQYF.